Below are 4 T cell receptor beta chains sequenced from a single sample in a study of patients and donors after allogeneic stem cell transplantation. TCRdb ran MiXCR on the RT-PCR reads and lists one entry per CDR3 protein. Seen here are about 410,000 distinct CDR3 sequences, roughly 16% observed once, and the top ten hold 6.5% to 7.5%. Sequenced: blood, either unsorted or a sorted T cell fraction (not recorded which). These receptors came from a human donor who was either an allogeneic HSCT recipient or a stem cell or donor lymphocyte infusion donor (not recorded which). It is not recorded whose cells these are; they may come from a transplant donor.

The chain recombines TRBV20-1 with TRBJ1-2; no firm D call. Germline CDR1 is DFQATT and CDR2 is SNEGSKA (reference sequence). The CDR3 has 14 amino acids. V was cut by 1 base and J by 5 bases, with 14 bases left in between. The CDR3 is CSARARTVGYGYTF. DNA for the CDR3: TGCAGTGCTAGAGCCCGGACGGTAGGGTATGGCTACACCTTC.

The rearrangement uses TRBV20-1 and TRBJ2-5, with 11 positions matching TRBD2. The ends lost 6 bases at V and 6 bases at J; junction bases unmatched: 9. The CDR3 is 14 residues long. Per germline, CDR1 DFQATT and CDR2 SNEGSKA (reference sequence). The CDR3 region has the DNA TGCAGTGCCTCAGGGCTAGCGGGGGGAAAGACCCAGTACTTC. Its translation: CSASGLAGGKTQYF.

This clonotype was observed a few times. CDR3 DNA: TGTGCCAGCACCCCCAGAATAGGGAACACTGAAGCTTTCTTT. Encoded protein: CASTPRIGNTEAFF. The gene calls are TRBV12-3 or TRBV12-4 and TRBJ1-1; no clear D gene. Trimming took off 7 bases at V and 1 base at J, with 13 bases between the two ends. The CDR3 covers 14 residues.

This clonotype was recorded a few times. The genes are TRBV28 and TRBJ2-3; 7 positions agree with TRBD2. Germline CDR1 and CDR2: MDHEN and SYDVKM. The CDR3 extends over 17 amino acids. The V segment lost 7 bases and the J segment 2 bases; nucleotides outside the gene matches: 15. Written as DNA, the CDR3 is TGTGCCAGCAACAACCCAAAGACTAGCACCAACACAGATACGCAGTATTTT. It codes for CASNNPKTSTNTDTQYF.